One sample yielded the 16 T cell receptor beta chains listed below, sequenced in a study of blood T cell repertoires in COVID-19. The data were produced by immunoSEQ multiplex PCR, yet TCRdb's version contains in-frame clones alone and is incomplete. The data contain 250,000 or so clones, roughly 86% of them singletons. The sample comprised PBMCs or T cells enriched from blood (not recorded which). The receptors originated from a woman younger than 30 who had recovered from COVID-19.

The V gene is TRBV28, the J gene TRBJ2-3; 11 bases map to TRBD2. This CDR3 has 16 amino acids. Trimming cost V 7 bases and J 1 base; bases outside gene matches: 7. Germline V gene data show CDR1 as MDHEN and CDR2 as SYDVKM. CDR3 nucleotides: TGTGCCAGCACCATATTTAGCGGGAGGGGCACAGATACGCAGTATTTT. Translated: CASTIFSGRGTDTQYF.

This chain uses TRBV7-9 with TRBJ1-2; D ambiguous. Trimming removed 2 bases at V and 6 bases at J, with 13 bases between. The CDR3 is made up of 14 amino acids. Germline-derived CDR1 and CDR2 are SEHNR and FQNEAQ (reference sequence). The CDR3 sequence is CASSLFREDDGYTF. The CDR3 coding sequence is TGTGCCAGCAGCTTATTCCGGGAAGACGATGGCTACACCTTC.

The chain recombines TRBV2 with TRBJ2-5, with D perhaps TRBD1 (5 bases). Trimming took off 8 bases at V and 4 bases at J, with 17 bases between the two ends. Germline CDR1 reads SNHLY; CDR2 reads FYNNEI. The CDR3 length is 14 residues. Written as DNA, the CDR3 is TGTGCCAGCGACACAGGTGCCTCTTTAGAGACCCAGTACTTC. This gives the protein CASDTGASLETQYF. The whole variable domain, filled in from reference TRBV2 and TRBJ2-5, reads EPEVTQTPSHQVTQMGQEVILRCVPISNHLYFYWYRQILGQKVEFLVSFYNNEISEKSEIFDDQFSVERPDGSNFTLKIRSTKLEDSAMYFCASDTGASLETQYFGPGTRLLVL.

The V call is TRBV12-2, the J call TRBJ2-1; the table's D call, TRBD2, has no DNA check behind it. TRBV12-2 is annotated as a pseudogene. There are 10 residues in the CDR3. As DNA, the CDR3 is TGTGATCCCCCCGGGGATGAGCAGTTCTTC. This translates into CDPPGDEQFF.

The J gene is TRBJ2-7, the V gene TRBV29-1, with a weak D call TRBD1 (7 bases). Trimming left V 4 bases short and J 7 bases short, with 14 bases between. Germline CDR1 is SQVTM and CDR2 is ANQGSEA. There are 12 residues in the CDR3. The CDR3 spells CSVVEGAGEQYF. CDR3 nucleotides: TGCAGCGTTGTTGAGGGGGCGGGGGAGCAGTACTTC.

V is TRBV11-2 and J is TRBJ2-7, with 9 bases that match TRBD2. The CDR3 is 19 amino acids. The ends lost 6 bases at V and 2 bases at J; junction bases unmatched: 20. Germline loops: CDR1 SGHAT, CDR2 FQNNGV. CDR3 bases: TGTGCCAGCAGTTCCCAGGAAAGTAGCGGGGGCCTCCCCGCCTACGAGCAGTACTTC. This codes for CASSSQESSGGLPAYEQYF.

The chain combines TRBV27 with TRBJ2-3; TRBD2 aligns across 12 bases. The germline V gene encodes CDR1 MNHEY and CDR2 SMNVEV (reference sequence). The length of the CDR3 is 16 residues. The V segment lost 6 bases and the J segment 6 bases; nucleotides outside the gene matches: 10. The CDR3 loop reads CASRGRLAGVLDTQYF. The CDR3 DNA sequence: TGTGCCAGCAGAGGGAGACTAGCGGGAGTTTTGGATACGCAGTATTTT.

The genes are TRBV5-5 and TRBJ1-6; TRBD1 is a possible D gene (6 bases). Germline CDR1 is SGHKS and CDR2 is YYEKEE (reference sequence). The CDR3 is 17 residues long. Trimming took off 4 bases at V and 7 bases at J, with 21 bases between the two ends. The CDR3 coding sequence is TGTGCCAGCAGCCCATGGGGGCCCCCGCGTTCCAATTCACCCCTCCACTTT. Amino acids: CASSPWGPPRSNSPLHF.

The genes are TRBV11-3 and TRBJ2-2, with 10 bases fitting TRBD2. The CDR3 has 17 residues. Germline V gene data show CDR1 as SGHNT and CDR2 as YENEEA. J gave up 3 bases and V 5 bases, and 9 bases lay outside the gene matches. The CDR3 DNA reads as TGTGCCAGCAGCCCCGGGGGGCTAGCGGGGGACACCGGGGAGCTGTTTTTT. It yields the protein CASSPGGLAGDTGELFF.

V gene TRBV5-4 combines with J gene TRBJ2-5; TRBD2 matches 10 bases. From germline, CDR1 is SGHNT and CDR2 YYREEE (reference sequence). The CDR3 runs 14 residues. Losses at the gene ends were 4 bases for V and 5 bases for J; bases not matched to a gene: 5. As DNA, the CDR3 is TGTGCCAGCAGCCTAGCGGGAGTTCCGGAGACCCAGTACTTC. It yields the protein CASSLAGVPETQYF.

V is TRBV10-3 and J is TRBJ2-3; TRBD2 aligns across 16 bases. The V gene end was trimmed by 4 bases and the J gene end by 5 bases; junction bases not matched to a gene: 6. Germline lookup yields CDR1 ENHRY and CDR2 SYGVKD. The CDR3 sequence is 17 residues long. CDR3: CAISGGLAGGPKDTQYF. The CDR3 bases are TGTGCCATCAGTGGGGGACTAGCGGGAGGGCCAAAAGATACGCAGTATTTT.

The chain is built from TRBV4-1 and TRBJ1-4; D is possibly TRBD1 (5 bases). This CDR3 spans 17 amino acids. V dropped 1 base and J dropped 2 bases, with 14 bases sitting between them. Germline assignment: CDR1 MGHRA and CDR2 YSYEKL. The CDR3 DNA reads as TGCGCCAGCAGCCAAGTTGCAGGACAAGCGACTAATGAAAAACTGTTTTTT. It codes for CASSQVAGQATNEKLFF.

The chain uses TRBV7-6 and TRBJ1-6; D unresolved. From germline, CDR1 is SGHVS and CDR2 FNYEAQ. Trimming cost V 0 bases and J 14 bases, with 23 bases left between them. The CDR3 is made up of 17 amino acids. The CDR3 is CASSLAMRDTKGVALHF. In DNA form, the CDR3 reads TGTGCCAGCAGCTTAGCTATGCGAGACACCAAGGGAGTGGCCCTCCACTTT.

This chain connects TRBV6-5 to TRBJ1-6; 7 positions agree with TRBD1. Germline V gives CDR1 MNHEY, CDR2 SVGAGI. Trimming removed 4 bases from V and 5 bases from J; junction bases left unmatched: 8. The CDR3 runs to 16 residues. The DNA for the CDR3 is TGTGCCAGCAGTTTTAGACAGGGAAAGGATAATTCACCCCTCCACTTT. Translation: CASSFRQGKDNSPLHF.

The rearrangement uses TRBV5-1 and TRBJ1-5; D remains unclear. Germline V gene lookup returns CDR1 SGHRS and CDR2 YFSETQ. This CDR3 contains 14 residues. Trimming stripped 1 base from V and 4 bases from J, with 9 bases between. The CDR3 loop reads CASSLIQINQPQHF. Here the CDR3 DNA reads TGCGCCAGCAGCTTGATTCAGATTAATCAGCCCCAGCATTTT.

The chain has TRBV5-5 and TRBJ2-3; 7 nucleotides align to TRBD1. This CDR3 spans 16 amino acids. V was clipped by 0 bases and J by 1 base; unmatched bases: 5. CDR1 and CDR2 (germline): SGHKS, YYEKEE (reference sequence). In nucleotides, the CDR3 is TGTGCCAGCAGCTTGGGGTGGGACAGTGGCACAGATACGCAGTATTTT. Amino acid sequence: CASSLGWDSGTDTQYF.